The rows below give T cell receptor beta chains drawn from one sample of a study of PD-1 blockade in mismatch repair-deficient tumors. Sequencing was performed with immunoSEQ multiplex PCR; in TCRdb, only in-frame clones are kept and a portion is missing. The repertoire holds more than 95,000 clones, with around 83% as singletons. The starting material was peripheral blood, obtained 44 weeks after starting pembrolizumab. These receptor sequences come from an adult with mismatch repair-deficient cancer. CDR3s leave out the opening cysteine and the closing phenylalanine or tryptophan.

J gene | V gene | CDR3 protein
TRBJ2-5 | TRBV2 | ASTSGSSNQETQY
TRBJ2-3 | TRBV5-1 | ASSLEGYTDTQY
TRBJ2-7 | TRBV9 | ASSVAAGYSYEQY
TRBJ1-1 | TRBV6-1 | ASSIRTGEATEAF
TRBJ2-2 | TRBV19 | ASSLGGPGELF
TRBJ1-2 | TRBV12-5 | ASGPNRGRGYT
TRBJ1-5 | TRBV2 | ASPQGAGQPQH
TRBJ2-1 | TRBV11-2 | ASSLDRGSYNEQF
TRBJ2-7 | TRBV7-9 | ASSVTEGQGATAYYEQY
TRBJ2-7 | TRBV12-5 | ASGPNAGYEQY
TRBJ2-3 | TRBV5-1 | ASRVGSGDTQY
TRBJ1-5 | TRBV28 | AVTGPHQPQH
TRBJ1-6 | TRBV27 | ASSFRGTVFYSPLH
TRBJ2-1 | TRBV28 | ASSFGRKGGPGYYNEQF
TRBJ2-5 | TRBV11-3 | ASSQDRGTQY
TRBJ2-1 | TRBV19 | ASSRSRGRSYNEQF
TRBJ2-3 | TRBV30 | AWSVLADTQY
TRBJ2-7 | TRBV5-5 | ASSRLQSPPSYEQY
TRBJ1-2 | TRBV6-5 | ASSSRDGYT
TRBJ2-7 | TRBV4-2 | ASSPFGGASSYEQY
TRBJ2-6 | TRBV4-3 | ASSQSDTGFSGANVLT
TRBJ1-5 | TRBV10-3 | ATGGDQPQH
TRBJ1-3 | TRBV4-1 | ASSQERWVSSGNTIY
TRBJ2-3 | TRBV7-2 | ASSSTSGPTDTQY
TRBJ2-3 | TRBV5-6 | ASSLGGADTQY
TRBJ1-1 | TRBV7-9 | VGAPRNTEAF
TRBJ2-7 | TRBV6-1 | ASSEAPGQGYEQY
TRBJ2-7 | TRBV28 | ASSPGQSYEQY
TRBJ2-3 | TRBV6-1 | ASTWAGGTDTQY
TRBJ2-3 | TRBV4-3 | ASSQGMVPTDTQY
TRBJ2-7 | TRBV28 | ASSIGGVGGEQY
TRBJ2-2 | TRBV21-1 | ASIPNTGELF
TRBJ1-2 | TRBV12-5 | ASGLIAGPVDGYT
TRBJ1-2 | TRBV28 | ASIRTGGNGYT
TRBJ1-1 | TRBV5-1 | ASSQAPNTEAF
TRBJ1-1 | TRBV25-1 | ASSQFGGTEAF
TRBJ2-7 | TRBV18 | ASSPRPLGTALSYEQY
TRBJ2-7 | TRBV29-1 | SVVPGGWYEQY
TRBJ2-7 | TRBV10-3 | AISDPSGRPYEQY
TRBJ2-1 | TRBV14 | ASSQAVSYNEQF